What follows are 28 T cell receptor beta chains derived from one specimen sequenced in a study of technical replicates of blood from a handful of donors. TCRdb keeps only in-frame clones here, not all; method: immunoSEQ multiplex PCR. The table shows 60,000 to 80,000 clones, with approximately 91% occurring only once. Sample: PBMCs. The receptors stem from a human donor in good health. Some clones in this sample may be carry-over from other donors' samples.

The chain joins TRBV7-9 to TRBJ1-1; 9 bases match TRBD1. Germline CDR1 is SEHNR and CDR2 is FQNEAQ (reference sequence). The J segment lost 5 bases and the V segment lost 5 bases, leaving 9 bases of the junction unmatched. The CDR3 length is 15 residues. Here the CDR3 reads CASSTLQGARTEAFF. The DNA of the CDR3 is TGTGCCAGCAGCACGTTACAGGGGGCGCGTACTGAAGCTTTCTTT.

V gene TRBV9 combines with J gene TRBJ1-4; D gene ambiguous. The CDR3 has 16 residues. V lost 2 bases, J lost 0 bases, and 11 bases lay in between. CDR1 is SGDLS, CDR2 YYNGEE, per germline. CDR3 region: CASSVEGVATNEKLFF. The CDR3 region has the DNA TGTGCCAGCAGCGTCGAAGGAGTTGCAACTAATGAAAAACTGTTTTTT.

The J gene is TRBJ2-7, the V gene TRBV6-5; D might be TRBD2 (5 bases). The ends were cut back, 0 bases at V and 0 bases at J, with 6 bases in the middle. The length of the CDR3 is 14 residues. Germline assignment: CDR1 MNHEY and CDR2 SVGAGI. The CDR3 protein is CASSYSTSSYEQYF. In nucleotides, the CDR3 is TGTGCCAGCAGTTACTCAACTAGCTCCTACGAGCAGTACTTC.

The DNA for the CDR3 is TGTGCCAGCAGCGGGGGACAGGGGGTGACCCAGTACTTC. Its protein product is CASSGGQGVTQYF. The rearrangement links TRBV4-2 to TRBJ2-5, with TRBD1 identical over 11 bases. Germline CDR1 reads LGHNA; CDR2 reads YNFKEQ. The CDR3 is 13 residues long. Trimming cost V 5 bases and J 7 bases; bases outside gene matches: 3.

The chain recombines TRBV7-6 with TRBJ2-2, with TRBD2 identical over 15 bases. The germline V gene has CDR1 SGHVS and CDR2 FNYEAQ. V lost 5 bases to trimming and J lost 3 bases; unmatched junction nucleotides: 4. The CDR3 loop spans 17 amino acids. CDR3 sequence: CASSPWTSGRDTGELFF. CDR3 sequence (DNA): TGTGCCAGCAGCCCATGGACTAGCGGGAGGGACACCGGGGAGCTGTTTTTT.

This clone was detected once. The CDR3 coding sequence is TGTGCCAGCAGAAAACAGGGGGCAGGGAATGAGCAGTTCTTC. Translated: CASRKQGAGNEQFF. This chain links TRBV5-4 with TRBJ2-1; 9 bases agree with TRBD1. This CDR3 has 14 residues. Trimming removed 5 bases from V and 7 bases from J; junction bases left unmatched: 7. Germline CDR1 reads SGHNT; CDR2 reads YYREEE (reference sequence).

The DNA for the CDR3 is TGTGCCAGCAGCCTCGAAGGGGGAGAAGCTTTCTTT. As protein: CASSLEGGEAFF. This chain connects TRBV14 to TRBJ1-1; D is possibly TRBD1 (6 bases). Trimming pared 4 bases from V and 8 bases from J, leaving 11 bases between. Looked up from germline, CDR1 is SGHDN and CDR2 is FVKESK. The CDR3 has 12 amino acids.

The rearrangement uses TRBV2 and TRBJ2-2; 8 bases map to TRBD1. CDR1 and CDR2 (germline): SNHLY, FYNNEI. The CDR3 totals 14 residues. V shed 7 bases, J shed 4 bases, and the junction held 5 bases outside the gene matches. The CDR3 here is CASTPGQVTGELFF. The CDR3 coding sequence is TGTGCCAGCACCCCGGGACAGGTCACCGGGGAGCTGTTTTTT.

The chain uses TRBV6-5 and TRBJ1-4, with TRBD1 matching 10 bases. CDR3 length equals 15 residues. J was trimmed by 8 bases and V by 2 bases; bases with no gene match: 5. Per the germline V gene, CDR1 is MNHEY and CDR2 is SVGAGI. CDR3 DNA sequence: TGTGCCAGCAGTTACGGGGACAGGGGATTGGAAAAACTGTTTTTT. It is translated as CASSYGDRGLEKLFF.

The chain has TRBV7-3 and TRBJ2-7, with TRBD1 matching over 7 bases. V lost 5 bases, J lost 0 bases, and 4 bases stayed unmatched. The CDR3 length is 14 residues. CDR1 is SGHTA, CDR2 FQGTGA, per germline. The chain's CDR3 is CASSKGGSSYEQYF. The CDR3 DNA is TGTGCCAGCAGCAAAGGGGGCAGCTCCTACGAGCAGTACTTC.

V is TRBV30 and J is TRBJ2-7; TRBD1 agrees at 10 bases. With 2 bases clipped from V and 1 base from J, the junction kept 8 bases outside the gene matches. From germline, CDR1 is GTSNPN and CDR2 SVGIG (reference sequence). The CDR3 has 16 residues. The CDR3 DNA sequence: TGTGCCTGGAGTCCACCGGGACAGGGGAAGTCCTACGAGCAGTACTTC. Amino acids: CAWSPPGQGKSYEQYF.

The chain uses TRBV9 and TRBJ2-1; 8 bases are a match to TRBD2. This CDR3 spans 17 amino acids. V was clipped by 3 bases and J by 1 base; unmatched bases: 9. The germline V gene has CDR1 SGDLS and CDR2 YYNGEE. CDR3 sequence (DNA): TGTGCCAGCAGCGCCTCAGCGGGAGAAAGATCCTACAATGAGCAGTTCTTC. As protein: CASSASAGERSYNEQFF.

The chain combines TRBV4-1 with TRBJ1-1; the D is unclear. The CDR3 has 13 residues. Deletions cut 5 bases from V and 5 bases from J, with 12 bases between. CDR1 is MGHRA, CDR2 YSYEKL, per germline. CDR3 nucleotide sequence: TGCGCCAGCAGCGTTTTAGTAAGTACTGAAGCTTTCTTT. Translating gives CASSVLVSTEAFF.

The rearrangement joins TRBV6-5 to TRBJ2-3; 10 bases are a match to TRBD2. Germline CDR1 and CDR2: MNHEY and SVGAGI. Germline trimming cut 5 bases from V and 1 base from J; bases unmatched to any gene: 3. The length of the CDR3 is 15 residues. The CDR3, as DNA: TGTGCCAGCAGTCCTAGCGGGAGCGGCACAGATACGCAGTATTTT. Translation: CASSPSGSGTDTQYF.

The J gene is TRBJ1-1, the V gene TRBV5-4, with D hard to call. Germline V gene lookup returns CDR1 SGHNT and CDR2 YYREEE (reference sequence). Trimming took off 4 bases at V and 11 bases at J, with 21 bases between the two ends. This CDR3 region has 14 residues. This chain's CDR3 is CASSAGHGFLEAFF. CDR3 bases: TGTGCCAGCAGCGCTGGGCACGGTTTCCTTGAGGCTTTCTTT.

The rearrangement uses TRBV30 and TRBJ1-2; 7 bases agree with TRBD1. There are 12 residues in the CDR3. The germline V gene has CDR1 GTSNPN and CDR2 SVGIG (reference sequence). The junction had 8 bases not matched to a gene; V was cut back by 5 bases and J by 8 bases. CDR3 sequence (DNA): TGTGCCTGGTTACTACAGGGGAGCGGCTACACCTTC. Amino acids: CAWLLQGSGYTF.

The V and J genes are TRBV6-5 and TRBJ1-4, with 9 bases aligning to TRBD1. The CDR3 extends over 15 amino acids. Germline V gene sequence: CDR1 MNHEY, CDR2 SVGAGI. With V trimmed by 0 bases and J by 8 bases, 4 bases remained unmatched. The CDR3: CASSYSGQGVEKLFF. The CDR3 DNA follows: TGTGCCAGCAGTTACTCGGGACAGGGTGTGGAAAAACTGTTTTTT.

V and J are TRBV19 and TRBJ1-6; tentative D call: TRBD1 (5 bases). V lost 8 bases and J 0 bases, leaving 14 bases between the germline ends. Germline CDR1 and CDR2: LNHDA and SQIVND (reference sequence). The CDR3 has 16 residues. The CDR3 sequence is CASGPPDNSYNSPLHF. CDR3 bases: TGTGCCAGTGGCCCGCCGGACAACTCCTATAATTCACCCCTCCACTTT.

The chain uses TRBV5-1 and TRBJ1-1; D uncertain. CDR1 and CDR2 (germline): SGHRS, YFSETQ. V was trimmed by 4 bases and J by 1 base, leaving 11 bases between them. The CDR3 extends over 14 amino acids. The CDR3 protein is CASSVDGENTEAFF. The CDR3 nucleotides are TGCGCCAGCAGCGTAGACGGGGAGAACACTGAAGCTTTCTTT.

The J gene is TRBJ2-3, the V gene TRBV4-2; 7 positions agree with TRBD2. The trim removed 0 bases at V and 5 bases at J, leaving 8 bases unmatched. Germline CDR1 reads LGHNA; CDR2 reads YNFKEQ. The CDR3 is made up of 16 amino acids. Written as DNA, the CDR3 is TGTGCCAGCAGCCAAGATAAAGGCGGGGGTGTAGATACGCAGTATTTT. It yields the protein CASSQDKGGGVDTQYF.

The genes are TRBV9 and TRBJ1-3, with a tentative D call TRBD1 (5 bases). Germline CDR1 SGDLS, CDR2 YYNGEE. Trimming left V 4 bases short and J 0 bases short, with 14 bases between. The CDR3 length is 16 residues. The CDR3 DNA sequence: TGTGCCAGCAGCACCACAGCGGGGCCCTCTGGAAACACCATATATTTT. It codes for CASSTTAGPSGNTIYF. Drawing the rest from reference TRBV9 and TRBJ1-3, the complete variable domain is DSGVTQTPKHLITATGQRVTLRCSPRSGDLSVYWYQQSLDQGLQFLIQYYNGEERAKGNILERFSAQQFPDLHSELNLSSLELGDSALYFCASSTTAGPSGNTIYFGEGSWLTVV.

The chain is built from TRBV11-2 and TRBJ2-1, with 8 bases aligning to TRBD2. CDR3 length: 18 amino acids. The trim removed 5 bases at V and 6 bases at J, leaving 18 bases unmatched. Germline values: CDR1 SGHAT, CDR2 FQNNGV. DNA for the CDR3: TGTGCCAGCAGCCAGCGTAGTAGCGGGACGGCCCTGGGCAATGAGCAGTTCTTC. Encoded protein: CASSQRSSGTALGNEQFF.

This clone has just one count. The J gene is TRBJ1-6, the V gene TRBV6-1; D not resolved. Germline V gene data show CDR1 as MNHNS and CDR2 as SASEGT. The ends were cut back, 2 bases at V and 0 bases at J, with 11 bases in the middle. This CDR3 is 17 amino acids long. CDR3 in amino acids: CASSEWSISSYNSPLHF. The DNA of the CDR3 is TGTGCCAGCAGTGAATGGAGTATTAGCTCCTATAATTCACCCCTCCACTTT.

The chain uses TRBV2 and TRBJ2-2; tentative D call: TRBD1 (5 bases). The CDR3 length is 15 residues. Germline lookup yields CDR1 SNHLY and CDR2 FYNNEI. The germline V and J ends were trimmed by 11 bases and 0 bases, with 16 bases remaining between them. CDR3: CASARQGPNTGELFF. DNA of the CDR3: TGTGCCTCCGCTCGGCAGGGTCCGAACACCGGGGAGCTGTTTTTT.

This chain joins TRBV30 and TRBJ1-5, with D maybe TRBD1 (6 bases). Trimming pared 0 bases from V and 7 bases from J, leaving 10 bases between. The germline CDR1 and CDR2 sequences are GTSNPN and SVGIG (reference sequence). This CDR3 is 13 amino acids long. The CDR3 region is CAWSVAGGQPQHF. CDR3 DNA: TGTGCCTGGAGTGTAGCGGGGGGCCAGCCCCAGCATTTT.

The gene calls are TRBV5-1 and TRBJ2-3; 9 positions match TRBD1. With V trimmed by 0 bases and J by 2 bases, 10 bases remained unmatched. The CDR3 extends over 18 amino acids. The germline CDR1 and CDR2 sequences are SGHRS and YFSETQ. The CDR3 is CASSLGPKTGGNTDTQYF. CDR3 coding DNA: TGCGCCAGCAGCTTGGGGCCCAAGACAGGGGGAAACACAGATACGCAGTATTTT.

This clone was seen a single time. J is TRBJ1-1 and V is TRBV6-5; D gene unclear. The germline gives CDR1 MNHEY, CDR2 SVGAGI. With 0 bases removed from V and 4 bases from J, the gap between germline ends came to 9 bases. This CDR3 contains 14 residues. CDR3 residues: CASSYSRGGTEAFF. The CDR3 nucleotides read TGTGCCAGCAGTTACTCCCGCGGTGGCACTGAAGCTTTCTTT.

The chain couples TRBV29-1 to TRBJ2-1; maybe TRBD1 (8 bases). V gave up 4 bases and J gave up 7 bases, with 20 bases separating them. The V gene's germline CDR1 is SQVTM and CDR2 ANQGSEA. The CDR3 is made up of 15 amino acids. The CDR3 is CSVAGGRLGGNEQFF. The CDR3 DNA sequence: TGCAGCGTTGCAGGGGGCCGATTGGGAGGGAATGAGCAGTTCTTC.